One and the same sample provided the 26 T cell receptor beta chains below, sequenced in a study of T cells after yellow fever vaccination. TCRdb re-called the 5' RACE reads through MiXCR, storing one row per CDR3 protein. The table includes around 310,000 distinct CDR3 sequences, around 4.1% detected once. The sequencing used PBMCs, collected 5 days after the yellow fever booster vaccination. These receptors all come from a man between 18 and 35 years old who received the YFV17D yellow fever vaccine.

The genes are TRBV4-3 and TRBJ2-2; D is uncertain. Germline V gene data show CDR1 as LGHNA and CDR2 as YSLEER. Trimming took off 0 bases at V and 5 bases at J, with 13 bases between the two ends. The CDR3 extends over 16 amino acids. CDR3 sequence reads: CASSQDPGALTGELFF. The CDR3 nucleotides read TGCGCCAGCAGCCAAGATCCTGGTGCGCTGACCGGGGAGCTGTTTTTT.

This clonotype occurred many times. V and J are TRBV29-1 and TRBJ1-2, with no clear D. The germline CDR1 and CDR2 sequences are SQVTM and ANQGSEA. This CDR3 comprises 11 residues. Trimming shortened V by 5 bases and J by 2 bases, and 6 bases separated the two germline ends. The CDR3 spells CSVNSNYGYTF. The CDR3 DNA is TGCAGCGTTAACAGCAACTATGGCTACACCTTC.

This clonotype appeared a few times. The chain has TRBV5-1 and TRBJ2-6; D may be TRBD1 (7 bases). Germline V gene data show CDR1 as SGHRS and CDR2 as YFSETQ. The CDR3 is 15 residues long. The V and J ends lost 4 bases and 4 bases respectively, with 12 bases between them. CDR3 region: CASSPRGAGANVLTF. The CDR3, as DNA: TGCGCCAGCAGCCCCAGGGGGGCGGGGGCCAACGTCCTGACTTTC.

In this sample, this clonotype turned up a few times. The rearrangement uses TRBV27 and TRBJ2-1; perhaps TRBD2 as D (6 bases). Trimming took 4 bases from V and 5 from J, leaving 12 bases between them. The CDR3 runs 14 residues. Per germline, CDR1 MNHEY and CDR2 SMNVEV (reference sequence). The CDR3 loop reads CASSWGGVHNEQFF. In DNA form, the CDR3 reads TGTGCCAGCAGTTGGGGCGGGGTCCACAATGAGCAGTTCTTC.

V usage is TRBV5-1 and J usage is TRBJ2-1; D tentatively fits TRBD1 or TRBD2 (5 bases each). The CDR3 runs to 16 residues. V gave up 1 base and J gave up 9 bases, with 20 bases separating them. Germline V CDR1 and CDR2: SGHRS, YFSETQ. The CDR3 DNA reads TGCGCCAGCAGCTTGTCGGGGCAGACTATCAACCTTGAGCAGTTCTTC. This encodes CASSLSGQTINLEQFF.

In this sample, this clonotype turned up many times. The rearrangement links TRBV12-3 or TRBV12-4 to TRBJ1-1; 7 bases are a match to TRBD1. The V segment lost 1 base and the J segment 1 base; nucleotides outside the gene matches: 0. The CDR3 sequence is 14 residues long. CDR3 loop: CASSLGQGNTEAFF. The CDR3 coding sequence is TGTGCCAGCAGTTTAGGACAGGGGAACACTGAAGCTTTCTTT.

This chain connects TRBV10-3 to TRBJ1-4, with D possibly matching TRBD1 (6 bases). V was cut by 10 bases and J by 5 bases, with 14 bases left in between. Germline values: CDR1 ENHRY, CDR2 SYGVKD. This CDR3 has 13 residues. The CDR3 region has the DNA TGTGCCACCGCACCGCAGGGGAATGAAAAACTGTTTTTT. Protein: CATAPQGNEKLFF.

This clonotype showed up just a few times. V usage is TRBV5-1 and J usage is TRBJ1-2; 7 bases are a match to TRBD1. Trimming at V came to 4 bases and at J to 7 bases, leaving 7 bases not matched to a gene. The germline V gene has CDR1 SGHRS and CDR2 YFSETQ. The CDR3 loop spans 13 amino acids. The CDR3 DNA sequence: TGCGCCAGCAGCCGTGACAGGGTGTCTGGCTACACCTTC. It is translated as CASSRDRVSGYTF.

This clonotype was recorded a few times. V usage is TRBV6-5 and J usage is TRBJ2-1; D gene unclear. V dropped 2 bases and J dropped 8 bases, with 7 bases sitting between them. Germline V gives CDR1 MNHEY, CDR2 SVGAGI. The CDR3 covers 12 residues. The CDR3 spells CASSYGAYEQFF. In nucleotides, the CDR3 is TGTGCCAGCAGTTACGGAGCGTATGAGCAGTTCTTC.

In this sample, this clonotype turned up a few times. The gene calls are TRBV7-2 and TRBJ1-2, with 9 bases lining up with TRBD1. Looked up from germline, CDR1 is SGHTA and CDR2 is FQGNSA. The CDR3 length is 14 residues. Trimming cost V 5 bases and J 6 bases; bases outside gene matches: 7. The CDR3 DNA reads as TGTGCCAGCAGCCACCGGGACAGGGTCGATGGCTACACCTTC. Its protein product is CASSHRDRVDGYTF.

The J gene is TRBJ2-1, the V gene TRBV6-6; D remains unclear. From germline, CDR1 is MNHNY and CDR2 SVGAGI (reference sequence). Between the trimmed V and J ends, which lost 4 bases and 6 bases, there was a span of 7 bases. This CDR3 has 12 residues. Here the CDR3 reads CASSSPGNEQFF. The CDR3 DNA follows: TGTGCCAGCAGTTCCCCCGGCAATGAGCAGTTCTTC.

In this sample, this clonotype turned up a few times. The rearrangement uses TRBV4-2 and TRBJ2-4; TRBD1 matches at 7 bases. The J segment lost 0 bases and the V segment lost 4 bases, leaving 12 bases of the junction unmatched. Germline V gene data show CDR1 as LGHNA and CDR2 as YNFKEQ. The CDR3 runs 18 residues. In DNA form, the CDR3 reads TGTGCCAGCAGCCCCGATCCGACAGGGATTGGAGCCAAAAACATTCAGTACTTC. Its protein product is CASSPDPTGIGAKNIQYF.

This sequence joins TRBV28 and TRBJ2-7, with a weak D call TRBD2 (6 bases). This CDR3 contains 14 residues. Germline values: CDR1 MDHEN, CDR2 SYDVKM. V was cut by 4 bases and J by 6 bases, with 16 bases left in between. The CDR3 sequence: CASSSDMWEVEQYV. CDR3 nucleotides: TGTGCCAGCAGTTCCGACATGTGGGAGGTCGAGCAGTACGTC.

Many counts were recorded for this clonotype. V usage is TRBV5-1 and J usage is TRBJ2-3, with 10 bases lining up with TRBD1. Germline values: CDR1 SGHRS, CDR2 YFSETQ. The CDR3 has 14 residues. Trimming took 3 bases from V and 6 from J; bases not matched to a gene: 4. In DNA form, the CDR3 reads TGCGCCAGCAGCTCCGGGACAGGGGAGGATACGCAGTATTTT. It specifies CASSSGTGEDTQYF.

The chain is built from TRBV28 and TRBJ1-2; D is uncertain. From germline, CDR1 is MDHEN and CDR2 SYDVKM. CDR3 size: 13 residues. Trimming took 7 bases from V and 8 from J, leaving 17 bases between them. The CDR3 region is CASTTGSLRGYTF. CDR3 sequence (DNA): TGTGCCAGCACCACCGGTTCGTTGCGCGGCTACACCTTC.

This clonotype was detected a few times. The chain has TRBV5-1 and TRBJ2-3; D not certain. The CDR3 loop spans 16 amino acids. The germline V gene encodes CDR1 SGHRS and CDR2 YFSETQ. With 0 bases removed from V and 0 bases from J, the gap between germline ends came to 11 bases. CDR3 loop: CASSLAQLTSTDTQYF. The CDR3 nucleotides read TGCGCCAGCAGCTTGGCTCAGTTGACTAGCACAGATACGCAGTATTTT.

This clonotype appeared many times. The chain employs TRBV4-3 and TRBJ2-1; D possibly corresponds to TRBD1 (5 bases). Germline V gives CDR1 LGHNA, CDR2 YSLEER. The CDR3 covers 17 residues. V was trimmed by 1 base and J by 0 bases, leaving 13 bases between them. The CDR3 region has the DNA TGCGCCAGCAGCCAAGTTTCGGAACAGGTCTCCTACAATGAGCAGTTCTTC. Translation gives CASSQVSEQVSYNEQFF.

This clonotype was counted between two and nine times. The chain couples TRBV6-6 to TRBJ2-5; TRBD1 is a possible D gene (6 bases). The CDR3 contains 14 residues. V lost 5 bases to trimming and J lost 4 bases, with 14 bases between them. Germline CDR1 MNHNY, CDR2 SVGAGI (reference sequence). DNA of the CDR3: TGTGCCAGCAGTGCTCTCACAGGGAGAGAGACCCAGTACTTC. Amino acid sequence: CASSALTGRETQYF.

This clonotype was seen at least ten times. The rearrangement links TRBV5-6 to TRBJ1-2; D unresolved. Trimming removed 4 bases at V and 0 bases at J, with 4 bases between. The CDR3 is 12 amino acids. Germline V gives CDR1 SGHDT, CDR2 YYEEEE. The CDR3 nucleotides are TGTGCCAGCAGCCAAGCTAACTATGGCTACACCTTC. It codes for CASSQANYGYTF.

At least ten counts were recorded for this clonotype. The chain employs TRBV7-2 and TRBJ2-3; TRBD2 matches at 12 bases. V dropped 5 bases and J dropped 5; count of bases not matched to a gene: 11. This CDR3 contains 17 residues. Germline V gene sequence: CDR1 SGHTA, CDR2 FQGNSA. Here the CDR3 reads CASSLVLAGGPGDTQYF. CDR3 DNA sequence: TGTGCCAGCAGCCTTGTCCTAGCGGGGGGGCCGGGAGATACGCAGTATTTT. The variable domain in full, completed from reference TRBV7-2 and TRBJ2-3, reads GAGVSQSPSNKVTEKGKDVELRCDPISGHTALYWYRQSLGQGLEFLIYFQGNSAPDKSGLPSDRFSAERTGGSVSTLTIQRTQQEDSAVYLCASSLVLAGGPGDTQYFGPGTRLTVL.

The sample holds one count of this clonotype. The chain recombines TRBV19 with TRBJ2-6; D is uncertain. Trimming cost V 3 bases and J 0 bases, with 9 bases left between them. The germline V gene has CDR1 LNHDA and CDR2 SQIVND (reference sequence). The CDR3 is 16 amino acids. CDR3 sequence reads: CASSIPGHSGANVLTF. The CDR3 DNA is TGTGCCAGTAGTATCCCAGGCCACTCTGGGGCCAACGTCCTGACTTTC. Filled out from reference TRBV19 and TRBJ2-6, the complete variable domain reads DGGITQSPKYLFRKEGQNVTLSCEQNLNHDAMYWYRQDPGQGLRLIYYSQIVNDFQKGDIAEGYSVSREKKESFPLTVTSAQKNPTAFYLCASSIPGHSGANVLTFGAGSRLTVL.

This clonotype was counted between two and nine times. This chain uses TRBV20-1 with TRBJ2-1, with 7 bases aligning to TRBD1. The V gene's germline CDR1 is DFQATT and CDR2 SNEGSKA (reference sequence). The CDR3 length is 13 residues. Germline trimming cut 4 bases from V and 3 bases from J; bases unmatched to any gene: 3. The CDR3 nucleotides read TGCAGTGCTACCCGGGACAGCTACAATGAGCAGTTCTTC. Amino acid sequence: CSATRDSYNEQFF.

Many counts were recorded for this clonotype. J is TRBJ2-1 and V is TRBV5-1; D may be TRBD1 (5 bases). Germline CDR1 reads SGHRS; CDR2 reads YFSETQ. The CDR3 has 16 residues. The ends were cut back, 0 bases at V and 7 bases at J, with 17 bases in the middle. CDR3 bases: TGCGCCAGCAGCTTGGGACAGCCCCCTGAAGCGAATGAGCAGTTCTTC. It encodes CASSLGQPPEANEQFF.

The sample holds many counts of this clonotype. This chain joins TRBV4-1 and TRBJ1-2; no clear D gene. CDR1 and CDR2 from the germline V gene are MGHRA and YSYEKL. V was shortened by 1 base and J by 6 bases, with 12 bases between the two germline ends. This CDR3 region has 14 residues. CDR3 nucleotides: TGCGCCAGCAGCCAAGGTGTTCAAAGGAATGGCTACACCTTC. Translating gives CASSQGVQRNGYTF.

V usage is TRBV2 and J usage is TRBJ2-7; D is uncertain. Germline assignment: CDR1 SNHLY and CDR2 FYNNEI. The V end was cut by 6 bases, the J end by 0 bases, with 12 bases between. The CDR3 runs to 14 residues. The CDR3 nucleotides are TGTGCCAGCAGAGGCGACGGCAGCTCCTACGAGCAGTACTTC. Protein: CASRGDGSSYEQYF.

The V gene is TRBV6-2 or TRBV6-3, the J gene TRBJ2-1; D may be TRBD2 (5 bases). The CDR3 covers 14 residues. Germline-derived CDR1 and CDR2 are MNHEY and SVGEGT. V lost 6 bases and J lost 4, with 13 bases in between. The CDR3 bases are TGTGCCAGCAGCTTCCTAGCAGCGTACAATGAGCAGTTCTTC. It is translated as CASSFLAAYNEQFF.